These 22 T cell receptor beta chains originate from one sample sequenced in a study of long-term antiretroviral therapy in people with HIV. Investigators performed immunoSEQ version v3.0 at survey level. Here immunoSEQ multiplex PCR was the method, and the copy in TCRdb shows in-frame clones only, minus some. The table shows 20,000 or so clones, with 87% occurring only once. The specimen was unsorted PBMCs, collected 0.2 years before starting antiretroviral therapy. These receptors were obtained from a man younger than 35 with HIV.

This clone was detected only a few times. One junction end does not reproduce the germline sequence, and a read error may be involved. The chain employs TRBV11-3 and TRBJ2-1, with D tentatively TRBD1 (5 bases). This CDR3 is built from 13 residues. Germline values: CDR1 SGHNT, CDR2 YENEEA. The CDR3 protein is CASSIDPTGEQFF. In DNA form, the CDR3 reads TGTGCCAGCAGCATAGACCCCACAGGTGAGCAGTTCTTC.

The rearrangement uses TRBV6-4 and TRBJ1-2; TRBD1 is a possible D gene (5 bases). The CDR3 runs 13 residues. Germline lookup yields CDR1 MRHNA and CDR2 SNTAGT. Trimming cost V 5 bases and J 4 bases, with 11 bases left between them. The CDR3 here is CASSPTVFYGYTF. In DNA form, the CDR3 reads TGTGCCAGCAGTCCGACAGTTTTCTATGGCTACACCTTC.

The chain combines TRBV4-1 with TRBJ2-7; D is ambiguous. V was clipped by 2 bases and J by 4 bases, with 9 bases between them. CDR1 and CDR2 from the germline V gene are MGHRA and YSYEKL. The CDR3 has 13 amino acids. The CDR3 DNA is TGCGCCAGCAGCCAATCTACTGAGTACGAGCAGTACTTC. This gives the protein CASSQSTEYEQYF.

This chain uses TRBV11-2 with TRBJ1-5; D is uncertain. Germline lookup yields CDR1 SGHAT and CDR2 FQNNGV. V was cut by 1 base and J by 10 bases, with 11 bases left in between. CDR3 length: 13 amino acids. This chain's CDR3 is CASSLGLSSPQHF. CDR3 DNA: TGTGCCAGCAGCTTAGGGTTGTCATCCCCCCAGCATTTT.

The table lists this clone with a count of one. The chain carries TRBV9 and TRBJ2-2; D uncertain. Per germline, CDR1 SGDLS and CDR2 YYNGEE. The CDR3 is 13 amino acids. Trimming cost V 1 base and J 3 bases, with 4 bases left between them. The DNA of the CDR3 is TGTGCCAGCAGCGTAAGGGACACCGGGGAGCTGTTTTTT. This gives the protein CASSVRDTGELFF.

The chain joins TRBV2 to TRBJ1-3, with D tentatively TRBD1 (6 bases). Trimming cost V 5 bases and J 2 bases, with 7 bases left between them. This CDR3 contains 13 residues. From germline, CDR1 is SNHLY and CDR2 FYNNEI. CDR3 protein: CASSKGAGNTIYF. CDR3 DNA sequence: TGTGCCAGCAGTAAGGGGGCTGGAAACACCATATATTTT.

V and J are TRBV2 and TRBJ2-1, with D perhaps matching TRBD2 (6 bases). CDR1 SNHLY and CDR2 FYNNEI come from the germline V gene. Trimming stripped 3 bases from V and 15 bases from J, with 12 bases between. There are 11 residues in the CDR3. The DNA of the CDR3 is TGTGCCAGCAGTGATGGGAGGAGTCCGTTCTTC. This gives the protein CASSDGRSPFF.

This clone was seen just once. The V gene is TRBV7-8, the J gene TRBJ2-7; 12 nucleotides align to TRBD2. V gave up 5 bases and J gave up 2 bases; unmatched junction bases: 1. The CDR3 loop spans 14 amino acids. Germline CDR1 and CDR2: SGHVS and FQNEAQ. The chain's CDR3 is CASSPSGRAYEQYF. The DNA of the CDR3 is TGTGCCAGCAGCCCTAGCGGGAGGGCCTACGAGCAGTACTTC.

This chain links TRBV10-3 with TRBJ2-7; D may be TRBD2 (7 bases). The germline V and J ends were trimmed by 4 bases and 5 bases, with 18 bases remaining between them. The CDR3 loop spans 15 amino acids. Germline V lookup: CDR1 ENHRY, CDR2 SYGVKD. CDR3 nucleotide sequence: TGTGCCATCAGTGGGGGAGGGGGAAATGTGGACGAGCAGTACTTC. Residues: CAISGGGGNVDEQYF.

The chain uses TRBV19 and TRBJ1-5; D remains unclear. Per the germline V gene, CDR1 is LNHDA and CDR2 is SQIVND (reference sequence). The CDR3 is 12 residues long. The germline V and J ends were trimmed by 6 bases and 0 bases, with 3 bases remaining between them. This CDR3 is CASRDSNQPQHF. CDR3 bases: TGTGCCAGTAGGGATAGCAATCAGCCCCAGCATTTT.

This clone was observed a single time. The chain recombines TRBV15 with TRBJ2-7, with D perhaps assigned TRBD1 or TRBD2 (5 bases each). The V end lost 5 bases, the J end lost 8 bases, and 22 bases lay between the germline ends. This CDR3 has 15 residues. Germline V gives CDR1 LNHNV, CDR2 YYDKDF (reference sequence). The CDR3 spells CATSPRGDWPPQQYF. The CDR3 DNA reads TGTGCCACCAGCCCCCGAGGGGATTGGCCCCCTCAGCAGTACTTC.

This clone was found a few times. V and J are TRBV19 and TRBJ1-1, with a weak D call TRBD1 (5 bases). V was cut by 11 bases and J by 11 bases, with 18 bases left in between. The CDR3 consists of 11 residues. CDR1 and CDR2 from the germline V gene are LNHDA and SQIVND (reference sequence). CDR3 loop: CASTGDGAAFF. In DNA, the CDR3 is TGTGCCTCCACCGGGGACGGTGCTGCTTTCTTT.

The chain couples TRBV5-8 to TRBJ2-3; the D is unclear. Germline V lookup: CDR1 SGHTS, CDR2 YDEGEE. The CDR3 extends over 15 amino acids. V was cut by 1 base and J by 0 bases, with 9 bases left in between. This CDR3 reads CASSLWVGSTDTQYF. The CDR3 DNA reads TGTGCCAGCAGCTTGTGGGTCGGTAGCACAGATACGCAGTATTTT.

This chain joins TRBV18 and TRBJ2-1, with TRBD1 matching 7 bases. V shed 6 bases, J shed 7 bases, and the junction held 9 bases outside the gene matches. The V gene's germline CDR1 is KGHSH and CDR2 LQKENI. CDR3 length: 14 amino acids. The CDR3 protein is CASSRGTRGNEQFF. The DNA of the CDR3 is TGTGCCAGCTCCAGGGGGACCAGAGGTAATGAGCAGTTCTTC.

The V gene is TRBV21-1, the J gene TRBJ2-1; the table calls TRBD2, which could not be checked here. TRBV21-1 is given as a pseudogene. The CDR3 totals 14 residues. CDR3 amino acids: CASPPAGALNEQFF. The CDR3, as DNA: TGTGCCAGCCCCCCAGCGGGAGCCCTCAATGAGCAGTTCTTC.

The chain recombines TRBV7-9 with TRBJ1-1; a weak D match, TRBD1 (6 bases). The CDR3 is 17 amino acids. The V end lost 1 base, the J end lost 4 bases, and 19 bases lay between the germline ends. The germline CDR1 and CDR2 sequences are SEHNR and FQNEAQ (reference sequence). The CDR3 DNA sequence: TGTGCCAGCAGCTTAGGGAATAAAGGACAGTTCCTCACTGAAGCTTTCTTT. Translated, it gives CASSLGNKGQFLTEAFF.

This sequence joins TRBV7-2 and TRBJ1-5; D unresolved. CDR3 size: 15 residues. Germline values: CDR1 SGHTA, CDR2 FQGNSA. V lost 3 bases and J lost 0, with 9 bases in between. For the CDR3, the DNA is TGTGCCAGCAGCTTGGCGGACGATAGCAATCAGCCCCAGCATTTT. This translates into CASSLADDSNQPQHF.

CDR3 bases: TGTGCCAGCAGTTACCAGGACACCGGGGAGCTGTTTTTT. Amino acid sequence: CASSYQDTGELFF. The chain employs TRBV6-5 and TRBJ2-2; the D is unclear. The CDR3 contains 13 residues. Germline V gives CDR1 MNHEY, CDR2 SVGAGI. V lost 2 bases, J lost 3 bases, and 4 bases lay in between.

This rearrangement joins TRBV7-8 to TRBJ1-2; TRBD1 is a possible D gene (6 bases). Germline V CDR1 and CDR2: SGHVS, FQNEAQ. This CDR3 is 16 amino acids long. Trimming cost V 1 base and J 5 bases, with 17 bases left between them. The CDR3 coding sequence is TGTGCCAGCAGCTTAGGCGGGGGGGGCGCTTCATATGGCTACACCTTC. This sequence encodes CASSLGGGGASYGYTF.

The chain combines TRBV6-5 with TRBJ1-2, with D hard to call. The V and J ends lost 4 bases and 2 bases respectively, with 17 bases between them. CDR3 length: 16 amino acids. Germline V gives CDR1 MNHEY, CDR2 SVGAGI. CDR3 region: CASSSRLSVANYGYTF. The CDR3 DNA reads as TGTGCCAGCAGTTCTCGCCTCTCCGTAGCGAACTATGGCTACACCTTC.

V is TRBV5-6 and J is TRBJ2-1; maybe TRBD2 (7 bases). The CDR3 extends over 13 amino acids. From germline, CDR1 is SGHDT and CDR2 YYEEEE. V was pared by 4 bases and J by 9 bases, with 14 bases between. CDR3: CASSKIRGGEQFF. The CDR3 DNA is TGTGCCAGCAGCAAGATTAGGGGGGGTGAGCAGTTCTTC.

The CDR3 loop is CASSSQGTEQYF. The CDR3 DNA reads TGTGCCAGCAGTTCACAGGGTACCGAGCAGTACTTC. This chain uses TRBV6-5 with TRBJ2-7; TRBD1 is a possible D gene (6 bases). Trimming removed 4 bases from V and 6 bases from J, with 10 bases in between. CDR1 is MNHEY and CDR2 is SVGAGI in the germline V gene. The CDR3 runs 12 residues.